The 9 T cell receptor beta chains reported below all come from one sample, sequenced in a study of blood T cell repertoires in COVID-19. Using immunoSEQ multiplex PCR, the repertoire was profiled, and TCRdb retains in-frame clones only, with some absent. The sample records under 13,000 clones, about 90% being singletons. Sequences were obtained from peripheral blood. All receptors derive from a man aged 30 to 39 with active or convalescent COVID-19.

This clone was seen a few times. The chain uses TRBV5-1 and TRBJ1-2; perhaps TRBD1 as D (5 bases). V was cut by 2 bases and J by 6 bases, with 17 bases left in between. The CDR3 runs to 15 residues. Germline values: CDR1 SGHRS, CDR2 YFSETQ. CDR3: CASSFPGIGSNGYTF. The CDR3 DNA reads TGCGCCAGCAGCTTCCCAGGGATTGGGTCAAATGGCTACACCTTC.

The gene calls are TRBV9 and TRBJ2-2, with TRBD2 matching 7 bases. Trimming at V came to 4 bases and at J to 3 bases, leaving 3 bases not matched to a gene. The germline V gene has CDR1 SGDLS and CDR2 YYNGEE. The CDR3 spans 14 residues. CDR3 DNA sequence: TGTGCCAGCAGCTGGGGAGGGGACACCGGGGAGCTGTTTTTT. The encoded protein is CASSWGGDTGELFF.

The gene calls are TRBV5-5 and TRBJ1-4; 8 bases are shared with TRBD1. The CDR3 covers 14 residues. Trimming removed 5 bases from V and 8 bases from J; junction bases left unmatched: 8. Germline values: CDR1 SGHKS, CDR2 YYEKEE (reference sequence). The DNA of the CDR3 is TGTGCCAGCAGTCCCGGACAGGGAAGGGAAAAACTGTTTTTT. Its protein product is CASSPGQGREKLFF.

The chain links TRBV6-1 to TRBJ1-5, with D possibly matching TRBD1 (5 bases). Germline CDR1 and CDR2: MNHNS and SASEGT. The CDR3 spans 13 residues. V was clipped by 0 bases and J by 11 bases, with 11 bases between them. The DNA for the CDR3 is TGTGCCAGCAGTGAAGCCGCAACAGGAACCCAGCATTTT. It translates to CASSEAATGTQHF.

The V gene is TRBV6-2 or TRBV6-3, the J gene TRBJ2-3; TRBD2 agrees at 12 bases. After removal of 6 bases from V and 4 bases from J, the junction contained 5 bases not matched to a gene. Germline CDR1 and CDR2: MNHEY and SVGEGT. This CDR3 is built from 15 residues. The CDR3 loop is CASSPSGGGPDTQYF. In DNA, the CDR3 is TGTGCCAGCAGCCCTAGCGGGGGGGGCCCAGATACGCAGTATTTT.

The chain uses TRBV7-9 and TRBJ1-1; TRBD1 matches 10 bases. The CDR3 loop spans 17 amino acids. The V and J ends lost 5 bases and 0 bases, in that order; junction bases with no gene match: 9. The germline CDR1 and CDR2 sequences are SEHNR and FQNEAQ (reference sequence). For the CDR3, the DNA is TGTGCCAGCAGCGTTCGGGGACAGGGGATGGTGAACACTGAAGCTTTCTTT. Its protein product is CASSVRGQGMVNTEAFF. The full variable domain, in which reference TRBV7-9 and TRBJ1-1 provide the parts outside the CDR3, is DTGVSQNPRHKITKRGQNVTFRCDPISEHNRLYWYRQTLGQGPEFLTYFQNEAQLEKSRLLSDRFSAERPKGSFSTLEIQRTEQGDSAMYLCASSVRGQGMVNTEAFFGQGTRLTVV.

This chain joins TRBV6-5 and TRBJ2-5; 7 bases are a match to TRBD2. This CDR3 comprises 15 residues. Trimming cost V 5 bases and J 1 base; bases outside gene matches: 7. CDR1 is MNHEY and CDR2 is SVGAGI in the germline V gene. CDR3 nucleotides: TGTGCCAGCAGTCCTATTAGCGGGTTCCAAGAGACCCAGTACTTC. Its protein product is CASSPISGFQETQYF.

The gene calls are TRBV5-1 and TRBJ2-5, with a weak D call TRBD1 (5 bases). Looked up from germline, CDR1 is SGHRS and CDR2 is YFSETQ. The CDR3 length is 15 residues. Trimming removed 3 bases at V and 1 base at J, with 13 bases between. In DNA form, the CDR3 reads TGCGCCAGCAGCTCGCCTGTTGGGGCCCAAGAGACCCAGTACTTC. Protein product: CASSSPVGAQETQYF.

The rearrangement links TRBV5-1 to TRBJ2-3; D may be TRBD1 (5 bases). CDR3 size: 13 residues. Germline assignment: CDR1 SGHRS and CDR2 YFSETQ. Deletions cut 5 bases from V and 2 bases from J, with 9 bases between. The chain's CDR3 is CASRSRDTDTQYF. The CDR3 coding sequence is TGCGCCAGCAGGTCCAGGGACACAGATACGCAGTATTTT.